The source of this T cell receptor beta chain is a study of cytomegalovirus exposure and HLA in healthy donors. Study findings and constraints: An analysis that was carried out later associated 16,000 or so TCR beta sequences with HLA alleles at 0.05 false discovery rate.

V was pared by 5 bases and J by 4 bases, with 11 bases of the junction left unmatched. CDR3 length equals 15 residues. CDR1 and CDR2 (germline): MNHEY, SVGAGI. About this clone itself: The antigen is undetermined.

The PCR used 60 Vbeta and 13 Jbeta primers. Sequencing used immunoSEQ multiplex PCR; TCRdb keeps in-frame clones, though not all of them. The profile covers about 160,000 clones, with about 72% appearing a single time and roughly 3.7% taken by the ten largest. The source of this sequence is a man aged 25-40 years in good health and CMV-seropositive. The V gene is TRBV6-5, the J gene TRBJ2-7; TRBD1 matches 7 bases. The specimen sequenced was PBMCs. CDR3 loop: CASSHERQGRYEQYF. In nucleotides, the CDR3 is TGTGCCAGCAGTCATGAGAGACAGGGACGGTACGAGCAGTACTTC.